These T cell receptor beta chains were read from a single sample in a study of cytotoxic CD8 clonotypes in ibrutinib-treated CLL. The data were produced by immunoSEQ multiplex PCR, yet TCRdb's version contains in-frame clones alone and is incomplete. The sample shows about 97,000 clones, around 73% of them seen only once. The sample in question was PBMCs, obtained after 12 months of ibrutinib treatment. These receptors all come from a human donor with chronic lymphocytic leukemia. CDR3s include the opening cysteine and the closing phenylalanine or tryptophan. D genes are given only for firm matches. The listing skips clone size in some rows; elsewhere it reads once, few, many or a size class.

clone size,D gene,J gene,V gene,CDR3 DNA,CDR3 protein
NA,NA,TRBJ1-4,TRBV5-1,TGCGCCAGCGCGGACAGTTCAACTAATGAAAAACTGTTTTTT,CASADSSTNEKLFF
NA,TRBD1,TRBJ1-2,TRBV7-2,TGTGCCAGCAGCTTCGGGACAGAGAATGGCTACACCTTC,CASSFGTENGYTF
NA,NA,TRBJ1-1,TRBV6-6,TGTGCCAGCAGTTACGGGGTAGGGGAAGCTTTCTTT,CASSYGVGEAFF
NA,NA,TRBJ1-5,TRBV19,TGTGCCAGCGCCGAAAGGCGTGGCAATCAGCCCCAGCATTTT,CASAERRGNQPQHF
few,NA,TRBJ2-7,TRBV14,TGTGCCAGCAGCCTAGGCTCTTCCACGGCGTACTTC,CASSLGSSTAYF
NA,NA,TRBJ1-1,TRBV5-1,TGCGCCAGCAGCTTGGTGTCAGGGAGGGTGAACACTGAAGCTTTCTTT,CASSLVSGRVNTEAFF
once,NA,TRBJ2-5,TRBV7-2,TGTGCCAGCAGCTTGGGGGCGAGGGCGGGGCAAGAGACCCAGTACTTC,CASSLGARAGQETQYF
NA,NA,TRBJ2-2,TRBV11-2,TGTGCCAGCAGCCGAAGGGTACAGGGGAACACCGGGGAGCTGTTTTTT,CASSRRVQGNTGELFF
NA,NA,TRBJ1-1,TRBV5-1,TGCGCCAGCAGCTTGGAGGTCGAGGGGACTGAAGCTTTCTTT,CASSLEVEGTEAFF
NA,NA,TRBJ1-1,TRBV30,TGTGCCTGGTCCTTCTCTGGGGGGCTGAACACTGAAGCTTTCTTT,CAWSFSGGLNTEAFF
once,NA,TRBJ2-7,TRBV5-5,TGTGCCAGCAGCTCCGCGATTCTTGACCTCTACGAGCAGTACTTC,CASSSAILDLYEQYF
NA,TRBD2,TRBJ2-5,TRBV5-1,TGCGCCAGCAGCTATACGGGACTAGCGGAAGAGACCCAGTACTTC,CASSYTGLAEETQYF
NA,NA,TRBJ2-5,TRBV5-6,TGTGCCAGCGGAGCCGGCCCCGGGACGGCCCAAGAGACCCAGTACTTC,CASGAGPGTAQETQYF
many,NA,TRBJ1-1,TRBV15,TGTGCCACCAGCAGAGAGACGGTAGGGTCCACTGAAGCTTTCTTT,CATSRETVGSTEAFF
NA,NA,TRBJ2-1,TRBV7-9,TGTGCCAGCAGCCTCCAGACGGGGAGCAATGAGCAGTTCTTC,CASSLQTGSNEQFF
NA,NA,TRBJ2-1,TRBV21-1,TGTGCCAGCAGCAAACAGAGTCCGGGTAATGAGCAGTTCTTC,CASSKQSPGNEQFF
NA,NA,TRBJ1-1,TRBV12-5,TGTGCTAGTGGCAAAGGCGGGTCTGAAGCTTTCTTT,CASGKGGSEAFF
few,TRBD2,TRBJ2-7,TRBV6-6,TGTGCCAGCAAGGCGGGGGACCCAAGGACCTCCTACGAGCAGTACTTC,CASKAGDPRTSYEQYF
NA,NA,TRBJ2-1,TRBV7-9,TGTGCCAGCCCCGCGGGACGAAAAGGCCATGAGCAGTTCTTC,CASPAGRKGHEQFF
NA,NA,TRBJ2-2,TRBV5-6,TGTGCCAGCAGCTTTTTCGGCACCGGGGAGCTGTTTTTT,CASSFFGTGELFF
NA,NA,TRBJ1-6,TRBV6-1,TGTGCCAGTTCGACAGGAAATTCACCCCTCCACTTT,CASSTGNSPLHF
NA,TRBD1,TRBJ1-5,TRBV10-1,TGCGCCAGATACAAGATCGGGACAGGGAATCAGCCCCAGCATTTT,CARYKIGTGNQPQHF
NA,TRBD1,TRBJ1-5,TRBV29-1,TGCAGCGTGAGGGACAGGGCTAGCAATCAGCCCCAGCATTTT,CSVRDRASNQPQHF
NA,TRBD1,TRBJ1-6,TRBV6-6,TGTGCCAGCAGGAACAGGGGAGATAATTCACCCCTCCACTTT,CASRNRGDNSPLHF
NA,NA,TRBJ2-1,TRBV6-4,TGTGCCAGCAGTGACTCCGGGGGTGAGCAGTTCTTC,CASSDSGGEQFF
NA,TRBD1,TRBJ2-3,TRBV9,TGTGCCAGCAGCGTAGAAGAGGGACAGGGGCGCACAGATACGCAGTATTTT,CASSVEEGQGRTDTQYF
NA,TRBD1,TRBJ2-1,TRBV6-5,TGTGCCAGCACCTTCAACCGGGACAGGGGGAGTGAGCAGTTCTTC,CASTFNRDRGSEQFF
NA,NA,TRBJ1-4,TRBV30,TGTGCCTGGAGTGTCGGCGGGGCAACTAATGAAAAACTGTTTTTT,CAWSVGGATNEKLFF
NA,TRBD1,TRBJ2-7,TRBV6-6,TGTGCCACGGCCAGGGGGCTGACGTACGAGCAGTACTTC,CATARGLTYEQYF
NA,TRBD1,TRBJ1-5,TRBV30,TGTGCCTGGAGCTCAGGGGGTAATCAGCCCCAGCATTTT,CAWSSGGNQPQHF
NA,NA,TRBJ2-2,TRBV15,TGTGCCACCAGCGCCGGGCGGGGGCTTACGAACACCGGGGAGCTGTTTTTT,CATSAGRGLTNTGELFF
NA,NA,TRBJ1-3,TRBV28,TGTGCCAGTGCCCTTTTGTATGGCAATGGAAACACCATATATTTT,CASALLYGNGNTIYF
NA,NA,TRBJ2-2,TRBV19,TGTGCCAGTAGTATGGATGGGAACACCGGGGAGCTGTTTTTT,CASSMDGNTGELFF
NA,TRBD2,TRBJ2-7,TRBV2,TGTGCCAGCGCACTAGCGTTTTCCTACGAGCAGTACTTC,CASALAFSYEQYF
NA,NA,TRBJ2-5,TRBV7-9,TGTGCCAGCAGCCCCACTGGGCAGGGCGGGACCCAGTACTTC,CASSPTGQGGTQYF
NA,NA,TRBJ1-2,TRBV19,TGTGCCAGTAGTGGAACAGGCGGCTATGGCTACACCTTC,CASSGTGGYGYTF
few,TRBD1,TRBJ2-7,TRBV16,TGTGCCAGCAGCCCTGGGACAGGGCTGAACGAGCAGTACTTC,CASSPGTGLNEQYF
NA,TRBD1,TRBJ1-1,TRBV7-9,TGTGCCAGCAGATTACAAGGGGGCGCTGCGAACACTGAAGCTTTCTTT,CASRLQGGAANTEAFF
NA,NA,TRBJ2-7,TRBV11-3,TGTGCCAGCAGCTTAGATCCTATGAGAGAGCAGTACTTC,CASSLDPMREQYF
NA,TRBD1,TRBJ1-4,TRBV11-3,TGTGCCAGCAGGGGGGGGACAGCAACTAATGAAAAACTGTTTTTT,CASRGGTATNEKLFF
NA,NA,TRBJ2-7,TRBV21-1,TGTGCCAGCAGCAAAGATTTCGGCGAGCAGTACTTC,CASSKDFGEQYF
NA,NA,TRBJ2-1,TRBV5-1,TGCGCCAGCTCTCGGACTGACCGGTTTAATGAGCAGTTCTTC,CASSRTDRFNEQFF
NA,NA,TRBJ1-5,TRBV30,TGTGCATTGGAGCTGGGACGGGACCCCGGGGATTTT,CALELGRDPGDF